The 4 T cell receptor beta chains in this list originate from one sample, sequenced in a study of blood T cells in healthy people across ages (dated by TCRdb to 2015 to 2017). Library prep was done by 5' RACE. Instrument used: Illumina HiSeq 2500. A second PCR of about 6 to 12 cycles was run with a J-beta primer mix and a sample-barcoded 5' primer. Through fastp at Q25 and MiXCR, TCRdb rebuilt clones from the public reads, retaining in-frame beta chains. Rows matching on CDR3 protein sequence are summarized as one entry with the most common DNA and genes. This sample holds hundreds of thousands of distinct CDR3 sequences; roughly 44% were observed only once. 20% to 25% of the sample comes from the top ten. The specimen sequenced was blood. The source of these receptors is a woman aged 55-69 years in good health.

This clonotype was counted a few times. This rearrangement joins TRBV6-6 to TRBJ1-5; no definite D call. Germline values: CDR1 MNHNY, CDR2 SVGAGI (reference sequence). Trimming stripped 7 bases from V and 5 bases from J, with 9 bases between. The length of the CDR3 is 12 residues. The CDR3 coding sequence is TGTGCCAGCAAGGAGGGAGATCAGCCCCAGCATTTT. Its protein product is CASKEGDQPQHF.

This clonotype has only a few counts. This chain links TRBV7-2 with TRBJ2-1, with 7 bases matching TRBD1. The CDR3 length is 12 residues. Germline V gene lookup returns CDR1 SGHTA and CDR2 FQGNSA. V dropped 5 bases and J dropped 14; count of bases not matched to a gene: 9. In DNA, the CDR3 is TGTGCCAGCAGCCCCCAGGGGGAATATAAGTTCTTC. Translation: CASSPQGEYKFF. Full variable domain (rest looked up from reference TRBV7-2 and TRBJ2-1): GAGVSQSPSNKVTEKGKDVELRCDPISGHTALYWYRQSLGQGLEFLIYFQGNSAPDKSGLPSDRFSAERTGGSVSTLTIQRTQQEDSAVYLCASSPQGEYKFFGPGTRLTVL.

This chain links TRBV24-1 with TRBJ2-3; 9 nucleotides agree with TRBD2. The CDR3 runs to 15 residues. J lost 1 base, V lost 9 bases, and 7 bases had no gene match. In germline, CDR1 is KGHDR, CDR2 SFDVKD. The CDR3 DNA is TGTGCCACCCGGGAACGGACTAGCGGCACAGATACGCAGTATTTT. Residues: CATRERTSGTDTQYF.

This clonotype is a singleton in its sample. The chain recombines TRBV12-3 or TRBV12-4 with TRBJ2-5; 8 bases map to TRBD2. CDR3 length: 16 amino acids. J gave up 3 bases and V 5 bases, and 11 bases lay outside the gene matches. This CDR3 reads CASSPGGGQGEETQYF. The CDR3 coding sequence is TGTGCCAGCAGTCCCGGGGGGGGACAAGGGGAAGAGACCCAGTACTTC.